This is a list of T cell receptor beta chains from one sample in a study of beta chain features in type 1 diabetes. Measured with immunoSEQ multiplex PCR; TCRdb has only the in-frame clones, and not every one. The sample records fewer than 450,000 clones, roughly 13% being singletons. Sequenced: naive CD4+ T cells from blood. The receptors originated from a woman under 30 with type 1 diabetes. Both conserved end residues are part of each CDR3. Each record gives: V gene, J gene, CDR3 protein.

>TRBV7-3|TRBJ2-2
CASSPGTAGELFF
>TRBV2|TRBJ2-3
CASSGDPIPGQGSDTQYF
>TRBV7-2|TRBJ1-3
CASSVGQGDTIYF
>TRBV29-1|TRBJ2-5
CSARTGKKETQYF
>TRBV11-3|TRBJ2-1
CASSFNSYNEQFF
>TRBV5-4|TRBJ1-4
CASSVDRASSEKLFF
>TRBV5-1|TRBJ2-2
CASSLIAGGAGELFF
>TRBV29-1|TRBJ2-7
CSVGGLAGSYEQYF
>TRBV28|TRBJ2-7
CASRPGLAYEQYF
>TRBV4-3|TRBJ2-2
CASSQLPRDRYTGELFF
>TRBV12-5|TRBJ2-1
CASGRPGQGFNEQFF
>TRBV29-1|TRBJ1-1
CSVQGEVAEAFF
>TRBV19|TRBJ1-2
CASSIRTHYGYTF
>TRBV29-1|TRBJ2-1
CSARDWTHNEQFF
>TRBV11-2|TRBJ2-7
CASRLERGYSYEQYF
>TRBV7-4|TRBJ2-1
CASSSGLPREQFF
>TRBV30|TRBJ1-5
CAWNRGSDQPQHF
>TRBV5-1|TRBJ1-2
CASSLASGVGYTF
>TRBV29-1|TRBJ1-2
CSVERAQGLGYTF
>TRBV30|TRBJ2-1
CAWGPRGRSSYNEQFF
>TRBV20-1|TRBJ1-2
CSAFNYGYTF
>TRBV11-2|TRBJ2-1
CASSFEEGIYNEQFF
>TRBV7-9|TRBJ1-2
CASSFQQGSRGYTF
>TRBV7-2|TRBJ2-2
CASSQLTGTGGTGELFF
>TRBV5-1|TRBJ1-5
CASSFSGGSNQPQHF
>TRBV19|TRBJ1-2
CASSILGRVYGYTF
>TRBV5-1|TRBJ2-1
CASSSEAGGSYNEQFF
>TRBV9|TRBJ2-3
CASSVRTGVLTDTQYF
>TRBV7-9|TRBJ2-1
CASSSTGSEQFF
>TRBV7-3|TRBJ1-1
CASSVQANTEAFF
>TRBV9|TRBJ1-1
CASSATGMNTEAFF
>TRBV14|TRBJ2-1
CASSVGTNNEQFF
>TRBV30|TRBJ2-3
CAWRGRGAADTQYF
>TRBV5-1|TRBJ2-1
CASSLGLALYNEQFF
>TRBV27|TRBJ2-1
CASSLRKARGDNEQFF
>TRBV2|TRBJ2-7
CASRVRTSGSEQYF
>TRBV9|TRBJ2-1
CASSVVGTSGIDEQFF
>TRBV5-1|TRBJ2-1
CASSFQPGNNEQFF
>TRBV18|TRBJ2-1
CASSPGTSGSWHEQFF
>TRBV25-1|TRBJ2-3
CASSPGVRTDTQYF